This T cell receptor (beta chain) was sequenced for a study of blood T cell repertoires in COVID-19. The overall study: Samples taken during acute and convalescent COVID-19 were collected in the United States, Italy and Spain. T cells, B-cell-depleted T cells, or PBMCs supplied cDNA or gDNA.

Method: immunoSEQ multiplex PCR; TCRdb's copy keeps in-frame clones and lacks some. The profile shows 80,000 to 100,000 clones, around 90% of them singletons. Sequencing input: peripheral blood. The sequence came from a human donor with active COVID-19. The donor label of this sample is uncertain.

The CDR3 DNA is TGTGCCAGCAGTGAAGCGGGGGACACCGGGGAGCTGTTTTTT. This gives the protein CASSEAGDTGELFF. The V and J genes are TRBV6-4 and TRBJ2-2; 8 bases align to TRBD2. The CDR3 totals 14 residues. Trimming cost V 3 bases and J 3 bases; bases outside gene matches: 0. The germline gives CDR1 MRHNA, CDR2 SNTAGT.